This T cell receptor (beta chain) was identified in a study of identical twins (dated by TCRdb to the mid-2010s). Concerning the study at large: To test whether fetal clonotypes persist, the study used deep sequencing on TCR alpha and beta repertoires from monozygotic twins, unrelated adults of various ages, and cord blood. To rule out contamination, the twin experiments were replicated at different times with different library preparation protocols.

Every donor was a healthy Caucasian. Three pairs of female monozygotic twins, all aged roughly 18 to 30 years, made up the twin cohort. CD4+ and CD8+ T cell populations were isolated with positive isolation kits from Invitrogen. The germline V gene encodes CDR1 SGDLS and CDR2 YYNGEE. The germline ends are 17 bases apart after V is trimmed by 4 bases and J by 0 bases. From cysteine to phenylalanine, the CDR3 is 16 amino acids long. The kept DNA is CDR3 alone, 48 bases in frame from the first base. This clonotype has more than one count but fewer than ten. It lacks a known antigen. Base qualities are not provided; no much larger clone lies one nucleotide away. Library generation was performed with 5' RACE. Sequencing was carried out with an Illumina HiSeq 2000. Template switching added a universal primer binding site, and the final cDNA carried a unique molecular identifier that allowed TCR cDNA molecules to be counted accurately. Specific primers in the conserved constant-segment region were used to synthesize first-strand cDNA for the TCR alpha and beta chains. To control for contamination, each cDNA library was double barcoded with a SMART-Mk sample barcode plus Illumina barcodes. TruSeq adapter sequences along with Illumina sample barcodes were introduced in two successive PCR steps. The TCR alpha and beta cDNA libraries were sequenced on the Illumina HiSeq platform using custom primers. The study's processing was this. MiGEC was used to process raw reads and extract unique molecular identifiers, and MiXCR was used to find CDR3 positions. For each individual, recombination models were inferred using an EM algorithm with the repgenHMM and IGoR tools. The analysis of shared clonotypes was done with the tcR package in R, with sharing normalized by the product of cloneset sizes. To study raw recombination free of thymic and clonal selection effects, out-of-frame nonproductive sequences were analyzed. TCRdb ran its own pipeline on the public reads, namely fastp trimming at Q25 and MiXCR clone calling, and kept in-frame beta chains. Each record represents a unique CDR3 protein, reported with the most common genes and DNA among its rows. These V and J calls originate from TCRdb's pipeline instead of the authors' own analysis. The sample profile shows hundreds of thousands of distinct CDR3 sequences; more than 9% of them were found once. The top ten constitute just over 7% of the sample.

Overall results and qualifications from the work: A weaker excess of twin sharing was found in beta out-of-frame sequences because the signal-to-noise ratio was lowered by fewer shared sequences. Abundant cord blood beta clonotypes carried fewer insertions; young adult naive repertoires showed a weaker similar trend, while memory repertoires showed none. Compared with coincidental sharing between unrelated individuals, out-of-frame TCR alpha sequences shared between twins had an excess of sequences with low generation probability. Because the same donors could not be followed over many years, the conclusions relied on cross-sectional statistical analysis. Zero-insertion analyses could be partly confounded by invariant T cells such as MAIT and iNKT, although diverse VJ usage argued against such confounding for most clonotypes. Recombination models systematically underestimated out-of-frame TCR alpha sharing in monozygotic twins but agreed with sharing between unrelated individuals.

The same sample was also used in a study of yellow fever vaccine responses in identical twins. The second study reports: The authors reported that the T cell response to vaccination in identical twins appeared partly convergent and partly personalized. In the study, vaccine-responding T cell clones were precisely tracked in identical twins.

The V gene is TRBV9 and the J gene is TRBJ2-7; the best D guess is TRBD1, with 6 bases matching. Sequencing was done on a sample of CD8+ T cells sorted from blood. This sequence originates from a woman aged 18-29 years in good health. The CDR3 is CASSPSTGTFSYEQYF. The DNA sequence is TGTGCCAGCAGCCCGTCGACCGGGACATTCTCCTACGAGCAGTACTTC.